Below, 4 T cell receptor beta chains from the same sample are listed, as sequenced in a study of sequential checkpoint blockade in melanoma (dated by TCRdb to about 2019). The library came from the immunoSEQ multiplex PCR assay. TCRdb's version of the immuneACCESS table is confined to in-frame rearrangements and falls short of the full clone set. An unresolved V gene accounts for under half of the shortfall where checked; the remainder is of unknown origin. For this sample there are approximately 28,000 clones; 85% to 90% appear just once. The top ten clones comprise 11% to 15% of the sample. What the treatment or condition label conveys for this sample: randomized to nivolumab then ipilimumab (arm A) or the reverse (arm B). The specimen was CD8+ T cells sorted from blood (inferred from file names), collected from a patient given nivolumab and ipilimumab in sequence. The receptors were gathered from a human donor with melanoma.

The chain recombines TRBV19 with TRBJ1-1; 11 bases are shared with TRBD1. The germline gives CDR1 LNHDA, CDR2 SQIVND (reference sequence). The CDR3 contains 16 residues. V dropped 7 bases and J dropped 0; count of bases not matched to a gene: 7. Here the CDR3 reads CASNFGQGALNTEAFF. The CDR3 DNA reads as TGTGCCAGTAACTTCGGACAGGGGGCCCTGAACACTGAAGCTTTCTTT.

The table lists this clone with a count of one. The chain's CDR3 is CATSRDLGGLHYGYTF. In DNA, the CDR3 is TGTGCCACCAGCAGAGATCTGGGAGGGCTCCACTATGGCTACACCTTC. This chain links TRBV15 with TRBJ1-2; D gene uncertain. The CDR3 is made up of 16 amino acids. V gave up 0 bases and J gave up 3 bases, with 14 bases separating them. Germline-derived CDR1 and CDR2 are LNHNV and YYDKDF (reference sequence).

The chain employs TRBV12-5 and TRBJ2-2, with TRBD1 identical over 7 bases. The CDR3 length is 14 residues. V dropped 3 bases and J dropped 2; count of bases not matched to a gene: 0. Germline CDR1 and CDR2: LGHNT and FRNRAP. DNA of the CDR3: TGTGCTAGTGGTTTAGGGGGCAACACCGGGGAGCTGTTTTTT. Translation: CASGLGGNTGELFF.

The V call is TRBV7-8, the J call TRBJ2-7, with D maybe TRBD2 (6 bases). The CDR3 contains 13 residues. The germline V gene encodes CDR1 SGHVS and CDR2 FQNEAQ. The ends were cut back, 3 bases at V and 5 bases at J, with 11 bases in the middle. CDR3 in amino acids: CASSFRETHEQYF. CDR3 DNA: TGTGCCAGCAGCTTCCGGGAGACACACGAGCAGTACTTC.